This record looks at one T cell receptor beta chain sequence and its context. What it binds is not known. The germline V gene encodes CDR1 SGHKS and CDR2 YYEKEE (reference sequence). This CDR3 has 15 residues. The V end lost 0 bases, the J end lost 2 bases, and 9 bases lay between the germline ends. The sample belongs to a study of T cell responses to AZD1222 COVID-19 vaccine. Study in general: It was second doses at about 4 or about 12 weeks that were pooled. Study-wide points: Repertoire sampling happened only post peak T cell response.

Sequencing was performed with immunoSEQ multiplex PCR; in TCRdb, only in-frame clones are kept and a portion is missing. This table has about 96,000 clones, around 87% appearing once. Specimen: peripheral blood, collected on day 0 of AZD1222 vaccination. V gene TRBV5-5 combines with J gene TRBJ1-3; no firm D call. The TCR comes from an adult in good health. CDR3 bases: TGTGCCAGCAGCTTGGCCTTGGGGACTGGAAACACCATATATTTT. It encodes CASSLALGTGNTIYF.